This T cell receptor beta chain was captured by sequencing in a study of immune characterization of retroperitoneal liposarcoma. TCRdb ran MiXCR on the PCR reads and lists one entry per CDR3 protein. In the table there are more than 8,000 distinct CDR3 sequences, just over 40% of which are singletons. This clonotype is labeled large. From germline, CDR1 is MNHNS and CDR2 SASEGT. CDR3 size: 14 residues. The TCR originated in a male donor with retroperitoneal liposarcoma. The sample was tumor tissue. J is TRBJ2-5 and V is TRBV6-1, with D unresolved. With the DNA end fitting TRBJ2-7 better, the J assignment may be wrong. The CDR3 region has the DNA TGTGCCAGCAGTCCACGGAGTCCACCCTACGAGCAGTACTTC. Translation gives CASSPRSPPYEQYF.